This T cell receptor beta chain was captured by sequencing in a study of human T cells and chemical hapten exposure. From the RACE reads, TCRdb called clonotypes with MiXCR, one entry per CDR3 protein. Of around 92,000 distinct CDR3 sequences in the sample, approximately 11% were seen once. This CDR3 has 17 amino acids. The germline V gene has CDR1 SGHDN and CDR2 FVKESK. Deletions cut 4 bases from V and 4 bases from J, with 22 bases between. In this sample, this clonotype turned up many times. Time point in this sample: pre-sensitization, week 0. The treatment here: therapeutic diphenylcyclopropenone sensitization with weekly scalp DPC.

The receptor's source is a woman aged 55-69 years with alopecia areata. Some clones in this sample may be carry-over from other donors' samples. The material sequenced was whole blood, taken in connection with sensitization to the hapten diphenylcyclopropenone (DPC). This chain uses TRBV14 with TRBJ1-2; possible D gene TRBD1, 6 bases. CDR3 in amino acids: CASSPRGHSSQAYGYTF. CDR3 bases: TGTGCCAGCAGCCCCCGGGGACACTCTTCGCAGGCCTATGGCTACACCTTC.